The present TCR beta chain was sequenced within a study of cytomegalovirus exposure and HLA in healthy donors. Points from the study as a whole: Rare sequences made up most TCRs, while some public TCRs were found in many donors. Immune exposure information comprised only CMV serostatus. It was assumed in the presence/absence analyses that sequencing depth was roughly uniform across donors.

The V end was cut by 6 bases, the J end by 0 bases, with 10 bases between. Looked up from germline, CDR1 is SGHDT and CDR2 is YYEEEE. This CDR3 is built from 13 residues. The PCR ran on 60 Vbeta and 13 Jbeta primers. Data came from immunoSEQ multiplex PCR; TCRdb stores just in-frame clones and leaves some out. The top ten hold about 4.8% of the sample, which has about 190,000 clones, about four fifths seen once. With regard to this clone: The antigen is not known.

Sequencing was carried out using PBMCs. The rearrangement uses TRBV5-6 and TRBJ2-7; TRBD1 is a possible D gene (5 bases). This clonotype originated in a man aged 25 to 40 in good health and CMV-seropositive. The CDR3 sequence is CASNRQSSYEQYF. The CDR3 DNA is TGTGCCAGCAACAGACAGAGCTCCTACGAGCAGTACTTC.